A single sample is the source of the 24 T cell receptor beta chains below, sequenced in a study of tumor-infiltrating lymphocytes in primary liver carcinoma. Total RNA amounting to roughly 450 ng was the source from which TCR beta cDNA was made with a constant-region primer. Construction of TCR beta libraries relied on three successive nested multiplex PCR rounds employing slightly modified ARM-PCR. The first two PCR rounds used TRBV1-TRBV30 forward primers with a C-beta reverse primer, 9 to 11 cycles each. TCRdb re-analysed the multiplex PCR reads in MiXCR, keeping a single row per CDR3 protein. The table has 55,000 or so distinct CDR3 sequences, less than 75% seen once. Co-extraction of both nucleic acids (RNA and DNA) used roughly 19-33 mg of unsorted bulk tissue. The sequenced sample consisted of liver tumor tissue from sampling region 2. Subset described: tumor region T2, inferior pole. The receptors come from a man between 35 and 55 years old with primary liver carcinoma and hepatitis B virus infection.

This clonotype was seen at least ten times. The chain couples TRBV28 to TRBJ2-7; 11 bases agree with TRBD1. The CDR3 contains 14 residues. The J segment lost 3 bases and the V segment lost 10 bases, leaving 8 bases of the junction unmatched. The germline CDR1 and CDR2 sequences are MDHEN and SYDVKM. The CDR3 reads CAIMTGTGGYEQYF. CDR3 DNA sequence: TGTGCCATCATGACTGGGACAGGGGGCTACGAGCAGTACTTC.

The chain joins TRBV7-8 to TRBJ2-2, with 12 bases fitting TRBD2. J was trimmed by 8 bases and V by 4 bases; bases with no gene match: 11. CDR1 and CDR2 (germline): SGHVS, FQNEAQ. The CDR3 has 17 residues. This chain's CDR3 is CASSSRTSGANAGELFF. The CDR3 region has the DNA TGTGCCAGCAGCTCCCGGACTAGCGGGGCGAACGCAGGGGAGCTGTTTTTT.

This clonotype was seen once. One end of the junction fails to match germline, which may point to a read error. The gene calls are TRBV29-1 and TRBJ2-1; possible D gene TRBD1, 5 bases. The CDR3 covers 12 residues. The germline V gene has CDR1 SQVTM and CDR2 ANQGSEA. In DNA, the CDR3 is TGCAGCGTTAGACAGCGTGGGAATGAGCAGTCCTTC. Protein product: CSVRQRGNEQSF.

About this clonotype itself: Compared with germline, one end of the junction differs, possibly owing to a read error. The J gene is TRBJ1-1, the V gene TRBV11-2; the match to TRBD1 covers 8 bases. Germline CDR1 SGHAT, CDR2 FQNNGV. The CDR3 is 16 amino acids. The CDR3 is CASSLYRGLVNTEAFF. CDR3 sequence (DNA): TGTGCCAGCAGCCTATACAGGGGGTTGGTGAACACAGAAGCTTTCTTT. Full variable domain (missing parts from reference TRBV11-2 and TRBJ1-1): EAGVAQSPRYKIIEKRQSVAFWCNPISGHATLYWYQQILGQGPKLLIQFQNNGVVDDSQLPKDRFSAERLKGVDSTLKIQPAKLEDSAVYLCASSLYRGLVNTEAFFGQGTRLTVV.

A word on this clonotype: A much larger clone is a single base away; this may be a read error. The chain joins TRBV25-1 to TRBJ2-1; 10 nucleotides align to TRBD1. Looked up from germline, CDR1 is MGHDK and CDR2 is SYGVNS. The CDR3 totals 16 residues. Losses at the gene ends were 1 base for V and 9 bases for J; bases not matched to a gene: 9. The CDR3 spells CASSESKIRDRGEQFF. Written as DNA, the CDR3 is TGTGCCAGCAGTGAATCAAAGATCCGGGACAGGGGTGAGCAGTTCTTC.

J is TRBJ2-6 and V is TRBV4-1; 7 bases map to TRBD1. After removal of 0 bases from V and 0 bases from J, the junction contained 11 bases not matched to a gene. Germline V lookup: CDR1 MGHRA, CDR2 YSYEKL. The CDR3 has 20 amino acids. DNA for the CDR3: TGCGCCAGCAGCCAAGATCCCGTGGCAGGGGGTCCCTCTGGGGCCAACGTCCTGACTTTC. This encodes CASSQDPVAGGPSGANVLTF.

About this clonotype itself: A single base separates this from a much larger clone, so it may be a read error. The chain recombines TRBV29-1 with TRBJ1-1, with D maybe TRBD1 (5 bases). The CDR3 contains 15 residues. CDR1 SQVTM and CDR2 ANQGSEA come from the germline V gene. The CDR3 spells CSVAAGWGMNTEASF. The CDR3 coding sequence is TGCAGCGTTGCGGCGGGGTGGGGCATGAACACTGAAGCTTCCTTT.

This clonotype was observed at least ten times. The CDR3 region has the DNA TGTGCCAGCAGTGAAGGGGGCTCCCCCTACAATGAGCAGTTCTTC. Its protein is CASSEGGSPYNEQFF. The rearrangement links TRBV6-1 to TRBJ2-1, with a possible D match to TRBD1 (5 bases). V was cut by 1 base and J by 2 bases, with 9 bases left in between. The CDR3 has 15 amino acids. Germline CDR1 MNHNS, CDR2 SASEGT.

The chain employs TRBV11-2 and TRBJ2-1; D gene uncertain. The CDR3 has 14 residues. Germline CDR1 reads SGHAT; CDR2 reads FQNNGV. Trimming cost V 6 bases and J 8 bases, with 17 bases left between them. The CDR3 sequence is CASSRPSRWDEQFF. CDR3 in DNA: TGTGCCAGCAGTCGACCTTCCAGGTGGGATGAGCAGTTCTTC.

The chain uses TRBV11-2 and TRBJ1-2; no clear D gene. CDR1 is SGHAT and CDR2 is FQNNGV in the germline V gene. V dropped 10 bases and J dropped 0 bases, with 18 bases sitting between them. The CDR3 totals 15 residues. In DNA form, the CDR3 reads TGTGCCAACGGCTTAGTACCCGATGCTAACTATGGCTACACCTTC. Translated: CANGLVPDANYGYTF.

This clonotype was counted ten times or more. This chain uses TRBV29-1 with TRBJ2-3; no clear D. The germline V gene encodes CDR1 SQVTM and CDR2 ANQGSEA. This CDR3 spans 12 amino acids. V lost 2 bases to trimming and J lost 2 bases, with 5 bases between them. CDR3 sequence reads: CSVERDTDTQYF. In DNA form, the CDR3 reads TGCAGCGTTGAAAGGGACACAGATACGCAGTATTTT.

Worth noting for this clonotype: The junction departs from germline at one end; a sequencing error may be responsible. The CDR3 region is CPSTTGGRNTGELFF. In DNA, the CDR3 is TGTCCCAGCACCACCGGGGGGAGGAACACCGGGGAGCTGTTCTTT. The J gene is TRBJ2-2, the V gene TRBV11-2; the match to TRBD2 covers 7 bases. This CDR3 region has 15 residues. In germline, CDR1 is SGHAT, CDR2 FQNNGV.

The table lists this clonotype with many counts. The CDR3 nucleotides read TGCAGCGGAGCGGGAGCGTCCATCCTGACGCAGTATTTT. It codes for CSGAGASILTQYF. The J gene is TRBJ2-3, the V gene TRBV29-1; 8 bases agree with TRBD2. Per the germline V gene, CDR1 is SQVTM and CDR2 is ANQGSEA. The CDR3 totals 13 residues. V shed 7 bases and J 9 bases; nucleotides not matched to a gene: 12.

The V gene is TRBV5-1, the J gene TRBJ2-1, with 8 bases identical to TRBD2. This CDR3 is 14 amino acids long. Germline loops: CDR1 SGHRS, CDR2 YFSETQ. V shed 7 bases and J 0 bases; nucleotides not matched to a gene: 3. The CDR3 sequence: CASERGSSYNEQFF. The DNA of the CDR3 is TGCGCCAGCGAGCGGGGGAGCTCCTACAATGAGCAGTTCTTC.

This clonotype has ten or more counts. The chain links TRBV5-4 to TRBJ2-7, with D maybe TRBD2 (5 bases). V lost 0 bases to trimming and J lost 11 bases, with 9 bases between them. CDR3 size: 11 residues. Per the germline V gene, CDR1 is SGHNT and CDR2 is YYREEE (reference sequence). CDR3 in DNA: TGTGCCAGCAGCTTGGCTGGGCGGGAGTACTTC. It encodes CASSLAGREYF.

With respect to this clonotype: One end of the junction is discordant with germline, which a read error may explain. In DNA form, the CDR3 reads TGTACCAGCAGTTTGTTAGCGGGAGGCTACGAGCAGTACTTC. Protein product: CTSSLLAGGYEQYF. This rearrangement joins TRBV12-3 or TRBV12-4 to TRBJ2-7; 10 nucleotides match TRBD2. This CDR3 is 14 amino acids long.

This clonotype was seen a single time. The chain has TRBV5-4 and TRBJ2-3, with 9 bases identical to TRBD2. There are 17 residues in the CDR3. With 8 bases clipped from V and 4 bases from J, the junction kept 17 bases outside the gene matches. In germline, CDR1 is SGHNT, CDR2 YYREEE (reference sequence). DNA for the CDR3: TGTGCCAGTAGCCCCGAGATTGCCCTAGCGGGATCAGATACGCAGTATTTT. Encoded protein: CASSPEIALAGSDTQYF. Using reference TRBV5-4 and TRBJ2-3 for the parts outside the CDR3, the full variable domain is ETGVTQSPTHLIKTRGQQVTLRCSSQSGHNTVSWYQQALGQGPQFIFQYYREEENGRGNFPPRFSGLQFPNYSSELNVNALELDDSALYLCASSPEIALAGSDTQYFGPGTRLTVL.

The chain combines TRBV7-9 with TRBJ2-7, with D maybe TRBD2 (5 bases). With 5 bases removed from V and 0 bases from J, the gap between germline ends came to 17 bases. The CDR3 consists of 16 residues. CDR1 SEHNR and CDR2 FQNEAQ come from the germline V gene (reference sequence). CDR3 DNA sequence: TGTGCCAGCAGCGCCCTCGGGGTAAGGAGCTCCTACGAGCAGTACTTC. Protein: CASSALGVRSSYEQYF. Full variable domain (outside the CDR3, taken from reference TRBV7-9 and TRBJ2-7): DTGVSQNPRHKITKRGQNVTFRCDPISEHNRLYWYRQTLGQGPEFLTYFQNEAQLEKSRLLSDRFSAERPKGSFSTLEIQRTEQGDSAMYLCASSALGVRSSYEQYFGPGTRLTVT.

The table lists this clonotype with a count of one. At one end the junction does not follow the germline gene, possibly because of a read error. The chain is built from TRBV14 and TRBJ2-3; D is unclear. CDR1 and CDR2 from the germline V gene are SGHDN and FVKESK. The CDR3 is 13 amino acids. The CDR3 coding sequence is TGTGCCAGTAGCCAAGATGTGGCATATACGCAGTATTTT. This codes for CASSQDVAYTQYF.

This clonotype was found many times. This chain connects TRBV25-1 to TRBJ2-7; 8 bases map to TRBD2. Trimming cost V 6 bases and J 4 bases; bases outside gene matches: 8. Germline assignment: CDR1 MGHDK and CDR2 SYGVNS. This CDR3 is 14 amino acids long. The CDR3 DNA is TGTGCCAGCAGCCTGTCTGCGGGAGGATACGAGCAGTACTTC. This encodes CASSLSAGGYEQYF.

Notes on this clonotype: One end of the junction varies from germline; a read error may be responsible. This chain uses TRBV25-1 with TRBJ1-6, with D unresolved. In germline, CDR1 is MGHDK, CDR2 SYGVNS. The CDR3 totals 15 residues. This CDR3 is CASSYRGIYNSPLHF. The CDR3 DNA reads as TGTGCCAGCAGTTATCGAGGCATCTATAATTCACCCCTCCATTTT.

Points on this clonotype: The junction differs from germline at one of its ends, possibly a read error. This chain joins TRBV12-3 or TRBV12-4 and TRBJ1-5; D not resolved. The CDR3 is 15 amino acids. The CDR3 DNA reads as TGTGCCAACAGTGTTGGGCAAGGACGCAATCAGCCCCAGCATTTT. Translation gives CANSVGQGRNQPQHF.

V gene TRBV11-2 combines with J gene TRBJ1-1; 7 bases line up with TRBD1. CDR1 SGHAT and CDR2 FQNNGV come from the germline V gene. Trimming at V came to 5 bases and at J to 14 bases, leaving 23 bases not matched to a gene. CDR3 length: 16 residues. CDR3 amino acids: CASSPSRGLVNTEGFF. In DNA, the CDR3 is TGTGCCAGCAGCCCTTCCAGGGGGTTGGTGAACACTGAAGGATTCTTT.

Comment on this clonotype: An end of the junction differs from the germline gene, which may be a read error. V gene TRBV9 combines with J gene TRBJ2-2, with D perhaps matching TRBD2 (5 bases). CDR3 length: 15 amino acids. Germline V CDR1 and CDR2: SGDLS, YYNGEE. For the CDR3, the DNA is TGTACCAGCAGCGTAGGTGGGAGTCGCACCGGGGAACTGTTTTTT. Amino acids: CTSSVGGSRTGELFF.